The entry below describes one TCR beta chain. The data are from a study of blood T cell repertoires in COVID-19. Study-level background: Samples of COVID-19 (acute and convalescent) were obtained from the United States, Italy and Spain.

In the authors' methods: By means of reference gene primer amplification, nucleated cell counts were estimated. Data came from immunoSEQ multiplex PCR; TCRdb stores just in-frame clones and leaves some out. V and J calls and clone size come straight from that table; D and trimming were deduced from the DNA. The sample carries some 520,000 clones, 80% to 90% recorded once. Patients at the Seattle site were enrolled during active infection and followed longitudinally. This CDR3 contains 15 residues. Germline lookup yields CDR1 SGHNT and CDR2 YENEEA. V was clipped by 3 bases and J by 4 bases; unmatched bases: 4.

Sequenced material: peripheral blood. The TCR sequence derives from a man in his late teens or twenties with COVID-19, enrolled during active disease. This chain connects TRBV11-3 to TRBJ2-5; 11 bases line up with TRBD1. The CDR3 coding sequence is TGTGCCAGCAGCTTGGGGACAGGGGGGCGAGAGACCCAGTACTTC. Encoded protein: CASSLGTGGRETQYF.